This T cell receptor (beta chain) was sequenced for a study of molecular identifiers for immune sequencing clone quantification listed by TCRdb under 2018. About the study as a whole: For a replicate experiment, RNA from roughly 20,000 or 100,000 naive CD8 T cells was divided into five aliquots, and four of the five aliquots were sequenced. CD8 T cells were used in a methods study to benchmark molecular-identifier clustering-based TCR repertoire sequencing (MIDCIRS) and TCR RNA copy counting. The full study reports these points: Approximately 2.7 recovered TCR RNA copies per cell were obtained by modeling, versus about 9 by digital PCR, implying a capture efficiency of 30% to 35%. Highly expanded clone sizes could be underestimated because identical TCR molecules may share a barcode. Without barcode sub-clustering, chimeric consensus sequences inflated TCR diversity; chimeras reached as high as 47%. Clones above 20 RNA copies held over 97% of molecules in CMV-specific effector cells but under 1% in naive cells. The naive libraries included spiked-in Jurkat TCR RNA (approximately ten copies' worth), and this RNA is not part of the donor repertoire. Even against a background of 850,000 to 1,000,000 naive CD8 T cells, spiked-in Jurkat TCR RNA amounting to a single cell's worth was reported to be detectable.

Naive CD8 T cell libraries were made from 20,000 to 1,000,000 sorted cells using 10%, 30% or 50% of purified RNA. Naive CD8 T cells, defined as CD8+CD4-CCR7+CD45RA+, were FACS-sorted into RLT Plus buffer on a BD FACSAria II. To test detection sensitivity, Jurkat RNA equivalent to approximately nine TCR copies was spiked into samples of about 19,000-1,000,000 naive CD8 T cells. Enrichment of CD8 T cells was done with RosetteSep CD8+ T Cell Enrichment Cocktail plus Ficoll-Paque, and ACK red cell lysis came afterward. This clonotype showed up many times. Its antigen remains undetermined. No much larger clone is present one base from it, and per-base qualities are unavailable. Libraries were prepared through PCR. Sequencing instrument: NextSeq 500. Preparation of bulk TCR libraries followed a previously described approach, with the TCR primers listed in Table S5. Total RNA was purified with the Qiagen AllPrep DNA/RNA kit. Before any analysis, reads coming from multiple sequencing runs of the same library were combined into one pool. Concerning the study's data processing: Reads were retained only if their TCR constant sequence matched exactly, and those retained reads were trimmed to 150 nt and grouped according to their 12-nt molecular barcodes. Reads in each barcode group were sub-clustered using a 15% Levenshtein threshold, and a quality-weighted consensus sequence was built for each RNA molecule. Non-functional sequences were discarded, and so were lower-count sequences lying one edit away from another sequence. Barcode sub-clusters with fewer than 20% of the maximum read count were removed, based on fitting two negative binomial distributions. The public reads were reanalyzed by TCRdb: fastp trimming at Q25, MiXCR alignment, in-frame beta chains only. Duplicate CDR3 protein sequences are folded into a single record with the most common DNA and genes. It is TCRdb's table, rather than the study itself, that gives the V and J calls and clone size. Counted in this sample were about half a million distinct CDR3 sequences; about 25% of them appeared once. Clones ranked in the top ten supply 0.7% to 0.9% of the sample.

V is pruned by 6 bases and J by 1 base, leaving 10 bases of the junction without a gene match. The germline V gene (reference sequence) provides CDR1 GTSNPN and CDR2 SVGIG. The cysteine opens and the phenylalanine closes a CDR3 of 15 amino acids. Only the CDR3 DNA is retained, 45 bases long and in frame from the first base. This sequence uses TRBV30 and TRBJ2-5; 8 junctional bases match TRBD2. The receptor comes from a human donor in good health. Some libraries in this study had Jurkat cell RNA spiked in. The source material was naive CD8+ T cells from blood, with Jurkat cell RNA spiked in. The cell subset or site label of this sample denotes: FACS-sorted CD8+CD4-CCR7+CD45RA+ naive T cells. The nucleotide sequence reads TGTGCCTGCACTAAAAGCGGGAGTAGCCAAGAGACCCAGTACTTC. It translates as CACTKSGSSQETQYF.